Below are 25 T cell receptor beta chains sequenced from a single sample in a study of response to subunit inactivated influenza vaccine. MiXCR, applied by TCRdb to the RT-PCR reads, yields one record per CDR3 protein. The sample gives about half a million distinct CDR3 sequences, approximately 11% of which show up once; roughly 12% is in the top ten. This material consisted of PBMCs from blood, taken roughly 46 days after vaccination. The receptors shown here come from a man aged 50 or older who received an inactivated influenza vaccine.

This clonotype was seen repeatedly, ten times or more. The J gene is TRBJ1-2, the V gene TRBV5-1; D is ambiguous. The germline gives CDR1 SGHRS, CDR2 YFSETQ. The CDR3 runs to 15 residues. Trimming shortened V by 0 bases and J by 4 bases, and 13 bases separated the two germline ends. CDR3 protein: CASSLGLVKSYGYTF. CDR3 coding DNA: TGCGCCAGCAGCTTGGGACTCGTCAAGTCCTATGGCTACACCTTC.

This chain's CDR3 is CASSFLDRRREQYF. CDR3 DNA: TGTGCCAGCAGTTTCCTTGACAGGAGGAGAGAGCAGTACTTC. The chain links TRBV28 to TRBJ2-7; possible D gene TRBD1, 6 bases. This CDR3 spans 14 amino acids. The germline CDR1 and CDR2 sequences are MDHEN and SYDVKM. With 3 bases removed from V and 7 bases from J, the gap between germline ends came to 16 bases.

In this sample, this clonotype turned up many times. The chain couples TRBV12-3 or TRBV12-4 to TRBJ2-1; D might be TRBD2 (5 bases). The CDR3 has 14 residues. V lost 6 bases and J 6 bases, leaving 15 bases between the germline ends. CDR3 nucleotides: TGTGCCAGCAGGGCGGGTCAAGGCCGCAATGAGCAGTTCTTC. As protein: CASRAGQGRNEQFF.

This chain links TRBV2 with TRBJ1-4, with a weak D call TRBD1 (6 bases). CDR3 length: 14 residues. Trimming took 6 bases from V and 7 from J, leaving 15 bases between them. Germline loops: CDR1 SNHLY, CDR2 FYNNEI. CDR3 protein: CASRGTRVLEKLFF. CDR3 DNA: TGTGCCAGCAGGGGGACAAGAGTACTTGAAAAACTGTTTTTT.

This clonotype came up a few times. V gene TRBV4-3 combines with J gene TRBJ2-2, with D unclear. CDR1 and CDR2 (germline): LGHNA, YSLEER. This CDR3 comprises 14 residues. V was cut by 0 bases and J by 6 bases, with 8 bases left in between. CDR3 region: CASSQDKTAGELFF. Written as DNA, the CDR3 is TGCGCCAGCAGCCAAGATAAAACGGCCGGGGAGCTGTTTTTT.

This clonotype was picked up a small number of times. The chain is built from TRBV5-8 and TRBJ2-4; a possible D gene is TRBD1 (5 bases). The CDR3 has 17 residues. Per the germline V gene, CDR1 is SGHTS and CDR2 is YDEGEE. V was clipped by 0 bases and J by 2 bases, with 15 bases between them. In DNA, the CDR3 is TGTGCCAGCAGCTTGGACTGGGGCCTCGGAACCAAAAACATTCAGTACTTC. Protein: CASSLDWGLGTKNIQYF.

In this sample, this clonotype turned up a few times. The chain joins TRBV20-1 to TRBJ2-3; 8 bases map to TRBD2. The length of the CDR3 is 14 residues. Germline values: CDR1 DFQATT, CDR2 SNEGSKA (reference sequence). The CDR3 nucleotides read TGCAGGGGGGCTAAGCGGGGGATTATAGATACGCAGTATTTT. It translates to CRGAKRGIIDTQYF.

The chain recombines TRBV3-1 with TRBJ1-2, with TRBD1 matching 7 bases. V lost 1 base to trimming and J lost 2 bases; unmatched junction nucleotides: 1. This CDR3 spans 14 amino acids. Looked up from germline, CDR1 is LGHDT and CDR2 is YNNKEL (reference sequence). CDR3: CASSQAGQNYGYTF. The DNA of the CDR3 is TGTGCCAGCAGCCAAGCGGGACAGAACTATGGCTACACCTTC.

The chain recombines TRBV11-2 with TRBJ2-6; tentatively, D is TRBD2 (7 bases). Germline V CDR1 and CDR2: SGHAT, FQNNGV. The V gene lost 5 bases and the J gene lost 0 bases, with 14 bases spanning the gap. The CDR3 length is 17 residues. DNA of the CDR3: TGTGCCAGCAGCCCGGGGGGCTTCTCCTCTGGGGCCAACGTCCTGACTTTC. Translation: CASSPGGFSSGANVLTF.

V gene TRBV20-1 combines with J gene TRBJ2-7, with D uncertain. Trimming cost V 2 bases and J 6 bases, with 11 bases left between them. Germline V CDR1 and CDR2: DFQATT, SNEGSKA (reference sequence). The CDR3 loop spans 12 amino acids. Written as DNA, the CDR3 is TGCAGTGCTAGATCCCGGTTGGCCGAGCAGTACTTC. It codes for CSARSRLAEQYF.

The chain's CDR3 is CSAVQPGMNYGYTF. The CDR3 DNA follows: TGCAGTGCTGTACAGCCAGGGATGAACTATGGCTACACCTTC. V usage is TRBV20-1 and J usage is TRBJ1-2, with D maybe TRBD1 (5 bases). Trimming removed 5 bases at V and 2 bases at J, with 15 bases between. The length of the CDR3 is 14 residues. The germline V gene has CDR1 DFQATT and CDR2 SNEGSKA (reference sequence).

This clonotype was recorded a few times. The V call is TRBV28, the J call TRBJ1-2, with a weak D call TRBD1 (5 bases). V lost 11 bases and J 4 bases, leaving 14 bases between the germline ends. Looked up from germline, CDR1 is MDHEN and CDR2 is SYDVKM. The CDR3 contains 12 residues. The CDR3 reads CAAGDRVYGYTF. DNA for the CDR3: TGTGCCGCCGGGGACCGGGTCTATGGCTACACCTTC.

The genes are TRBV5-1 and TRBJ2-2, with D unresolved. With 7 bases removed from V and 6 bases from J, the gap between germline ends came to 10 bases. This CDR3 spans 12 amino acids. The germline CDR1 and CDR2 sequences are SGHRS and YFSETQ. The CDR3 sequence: CASHGRPGELFF. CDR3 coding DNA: TGCGCCAGCCATGGAAGGCCCGGGGAGCTGTTTTTT.

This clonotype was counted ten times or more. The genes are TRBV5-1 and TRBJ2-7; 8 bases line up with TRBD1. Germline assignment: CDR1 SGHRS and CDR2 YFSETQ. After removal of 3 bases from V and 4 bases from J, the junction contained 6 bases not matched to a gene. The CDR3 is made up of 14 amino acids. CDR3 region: CASSSGQEEYEQYF. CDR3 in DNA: TGCGCCAGCAGCTCGGGACAGGAAGAATACGAGCAGTACTTC.

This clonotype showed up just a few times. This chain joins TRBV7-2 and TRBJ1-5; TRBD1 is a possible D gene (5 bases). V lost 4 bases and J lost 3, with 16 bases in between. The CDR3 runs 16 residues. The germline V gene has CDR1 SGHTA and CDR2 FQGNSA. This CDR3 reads CASSSAVRGTNQPQHF. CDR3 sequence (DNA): TGTGCCAGCAGCTCAGCGGTGCGGGGCACCAATCAGCCCCAGCATTTT.

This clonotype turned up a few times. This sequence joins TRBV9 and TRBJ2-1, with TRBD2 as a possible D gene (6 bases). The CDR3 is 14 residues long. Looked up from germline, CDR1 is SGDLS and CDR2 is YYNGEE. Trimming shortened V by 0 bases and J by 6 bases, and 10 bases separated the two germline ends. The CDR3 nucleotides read TGTGCCAGCAGCGTAGAACGGGAGCGCAATGAGCAGTTCTTC. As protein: CASSVERERNEQFF. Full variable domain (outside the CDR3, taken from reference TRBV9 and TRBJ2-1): DSGVTQTPKHLITATGQRVTLRCSPRSGDLSVYWYQQSLDQGLQFLIQYYNGEERAKGNILERFSAQQFPDLHSELNLSSLELGDSALYFCASSVERERNEQFFGPGTRLTVL.

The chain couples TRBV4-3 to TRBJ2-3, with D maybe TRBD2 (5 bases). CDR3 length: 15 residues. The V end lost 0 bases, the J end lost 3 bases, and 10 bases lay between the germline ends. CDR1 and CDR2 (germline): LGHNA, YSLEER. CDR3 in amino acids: CASSQDLASTDTQYF. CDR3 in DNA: TGCGCCAGCAGCCAAGATTTAGCGTCTACAGATACGCAGTATTTT.

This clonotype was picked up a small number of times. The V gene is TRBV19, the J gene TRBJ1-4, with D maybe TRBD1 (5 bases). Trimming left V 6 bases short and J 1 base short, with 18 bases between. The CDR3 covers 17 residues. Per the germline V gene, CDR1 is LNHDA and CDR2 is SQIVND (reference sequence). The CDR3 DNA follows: TGTGCCAGTAGCAGGGACGGGGAGCGTCGAACTAATGAAAAACTGTTTTTT. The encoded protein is CASSRDGERRTNEKLFF.

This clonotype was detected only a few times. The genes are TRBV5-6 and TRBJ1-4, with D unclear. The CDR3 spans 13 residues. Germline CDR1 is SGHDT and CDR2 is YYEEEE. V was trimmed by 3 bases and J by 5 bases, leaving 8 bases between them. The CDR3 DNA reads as TGTGCCAGCAGCTCCGGAGGGAATGAAAAACTGTTTTTT. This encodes CASSSGGNEKLFF.

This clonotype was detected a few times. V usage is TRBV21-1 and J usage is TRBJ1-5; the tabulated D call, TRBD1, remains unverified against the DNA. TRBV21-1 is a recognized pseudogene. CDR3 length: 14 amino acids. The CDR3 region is CASSTRQGFQPQHF. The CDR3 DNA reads TGTGCCAGCAGCACACGACAGGGGTTTCAGCCCCAGCATTTT.

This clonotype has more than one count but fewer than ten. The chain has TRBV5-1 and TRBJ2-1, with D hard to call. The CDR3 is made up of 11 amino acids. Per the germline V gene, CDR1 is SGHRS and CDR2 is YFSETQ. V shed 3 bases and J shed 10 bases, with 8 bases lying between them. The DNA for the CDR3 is TGCGCCAGCAGCTCCTGGGTCGAGCAGTTCTTC. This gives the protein CASSSWVEQFF.

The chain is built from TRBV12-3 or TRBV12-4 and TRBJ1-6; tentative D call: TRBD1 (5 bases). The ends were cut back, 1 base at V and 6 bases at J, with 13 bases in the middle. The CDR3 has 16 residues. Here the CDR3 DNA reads TGTGCCAGCAGTTTAGGACCTCGGGGCGGTAATTCACCCCTCCACTTT. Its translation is CASSLGPRGGNSPLHF.

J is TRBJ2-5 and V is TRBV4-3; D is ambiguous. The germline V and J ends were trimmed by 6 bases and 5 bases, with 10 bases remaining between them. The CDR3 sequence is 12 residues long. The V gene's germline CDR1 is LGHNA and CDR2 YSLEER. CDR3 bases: TGCGCCAGCAGGGATGCACGGGAGACCCAGTACTTC. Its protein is CASRDARETQYF.

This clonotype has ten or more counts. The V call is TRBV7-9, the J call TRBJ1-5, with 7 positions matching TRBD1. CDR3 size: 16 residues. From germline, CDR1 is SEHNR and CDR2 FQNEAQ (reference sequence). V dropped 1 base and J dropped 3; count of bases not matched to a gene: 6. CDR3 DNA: TGTGCCAGCAGCTTAGGTGGGACAGACCTCAATCAGCCCCAGCATTTT. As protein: CASSLGGTDLNQPQHF.

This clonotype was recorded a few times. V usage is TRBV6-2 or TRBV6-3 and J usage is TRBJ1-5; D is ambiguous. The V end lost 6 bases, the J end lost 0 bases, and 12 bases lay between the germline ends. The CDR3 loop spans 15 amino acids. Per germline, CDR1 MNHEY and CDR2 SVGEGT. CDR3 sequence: CASSHDGVSNQPQHF. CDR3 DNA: TGTGCCAGCAGCCACGACGGGGTTAGCAATCAGCCCCAGCATTTT.